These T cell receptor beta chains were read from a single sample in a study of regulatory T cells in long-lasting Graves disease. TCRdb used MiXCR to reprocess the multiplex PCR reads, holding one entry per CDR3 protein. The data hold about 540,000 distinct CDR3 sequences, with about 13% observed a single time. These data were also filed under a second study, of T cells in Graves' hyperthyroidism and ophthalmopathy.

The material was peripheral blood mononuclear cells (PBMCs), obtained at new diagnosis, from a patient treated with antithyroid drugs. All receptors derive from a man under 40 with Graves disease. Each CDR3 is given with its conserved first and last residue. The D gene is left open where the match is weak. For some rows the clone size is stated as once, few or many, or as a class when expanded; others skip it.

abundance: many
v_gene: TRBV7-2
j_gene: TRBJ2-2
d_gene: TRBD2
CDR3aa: CASSLASAGELNTGELFF
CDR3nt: TGTGCCAGCAGCTTAGCGTCTGCGGGAGAGTTGAACACCGGGGAGCTGTTTTTT

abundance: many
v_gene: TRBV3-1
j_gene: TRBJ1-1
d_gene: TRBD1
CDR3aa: CASSPGTGVLGTEAFF
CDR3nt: TGTGCCAGCAGCCCCGGGACAGGGGTGTTGGGCACTGAAGCTTTCTTT

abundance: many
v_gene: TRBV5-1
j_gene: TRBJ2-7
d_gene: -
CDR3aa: CASSSTGYGYEQYF
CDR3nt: TGTGCCAGCAGCTCCACAGGGTACGGGTACGAGCAGTACTTC

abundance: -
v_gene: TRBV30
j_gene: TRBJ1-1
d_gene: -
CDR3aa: CAWSGINTEAFF
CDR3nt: TGTGCCTGGAGTGGGATAAACACTGAAGCTTTCTTT

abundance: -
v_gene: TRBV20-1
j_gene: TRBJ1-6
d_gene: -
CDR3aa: CSARVQNRNSPLHF
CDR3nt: TGCAGTGCTAGAGTACAGAATAGAAATTCACCCCTCCACTTT

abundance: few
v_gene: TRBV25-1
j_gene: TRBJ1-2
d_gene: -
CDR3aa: CASSDYTFPYGYTF
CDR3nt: TGTGCCAGCAGTGACTACACCTTCCCTTATGGCTACACCTTC

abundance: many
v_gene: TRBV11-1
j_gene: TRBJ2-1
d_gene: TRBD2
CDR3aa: CASSRLTTSGRKNEQFF
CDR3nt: TGTGCCAGCAGCCGCCTAACCACTAGCGGGAGGAAAAATGAGCAGTTCTTC

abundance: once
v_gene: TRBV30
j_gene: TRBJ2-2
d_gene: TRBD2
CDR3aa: CAWSDPGLEAGELFF
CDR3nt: TGTGCCTGGAGTGATCCGGGACTAGAAGCCGGGGAGCTGTTTTTT

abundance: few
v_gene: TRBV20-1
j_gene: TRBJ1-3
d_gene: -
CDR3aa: CSARDRARNTIYF
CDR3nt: TGCAGTGCTAGAGACAGGGCTAGAAACACCATATATTTT

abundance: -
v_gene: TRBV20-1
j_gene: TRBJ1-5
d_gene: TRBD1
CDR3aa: CSAKTGSPNQPQHF
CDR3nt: TGCAGTGCCAAGACAGGGAGTCCCAATCAGCCCCAGCATTTT

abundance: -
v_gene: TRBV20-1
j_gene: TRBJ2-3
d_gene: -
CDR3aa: CSARASVTDTQYF
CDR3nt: TGCAGTGCTAGGGCGTCGGTGACAGATACGCAGTATTTT

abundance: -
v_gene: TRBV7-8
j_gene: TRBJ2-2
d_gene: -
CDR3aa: CASSLVRSPRGGELFF
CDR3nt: TGTGCCAGCAGCTTAGTAAGGTCCCCCCGTGGCGGGGAGCTGTTTTTT

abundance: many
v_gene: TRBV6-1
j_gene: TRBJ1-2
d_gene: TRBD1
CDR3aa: CAIQKLSGTDLYGYTF
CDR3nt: TGTGCCATCCAAAAACTATCCGGGACAGATCTTTATGGCTACACCTTC

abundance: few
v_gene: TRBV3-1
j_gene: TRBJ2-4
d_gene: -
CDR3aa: CASSLRIAKNIQYF
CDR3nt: TGTGCCAGCAGCCTCAGGATAGCCAAAAACATTCAGTACTTC

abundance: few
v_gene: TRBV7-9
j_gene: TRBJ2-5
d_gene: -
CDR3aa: CASSPRTGGQETQYF
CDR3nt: TGTGCCAGCAGCCCCCGCACGGGCGGCCAAGAGACCCAGTACTTC

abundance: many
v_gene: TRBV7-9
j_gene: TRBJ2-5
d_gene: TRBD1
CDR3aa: CASSPGTGKGETQYF
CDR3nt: TGTGCCAGCAGTCCCGGGACAGGGAAAGGCGAGACCCAGTACTTC

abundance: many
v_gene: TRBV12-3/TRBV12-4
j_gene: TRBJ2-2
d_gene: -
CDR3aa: CASSFGLAITGELFF
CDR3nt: TGTGCCAGCAGTTTTGGTCTAGCGATAACCGGGGAGCTGTTTTTT